The 22 T cell receptor beta chains listed next were all sequenced from one sample in a study of T-cell memory formation after mild COVID-19. TCRdb re-called the 5' RACE reads through MiXCR, storing one row per CDR3 protein. The sample has some 110,000 distinct CDR3 sequences, 9.5% to 15% seen once. The specimen was PBMCs or a T cell subset sorted from them (not recorded which). Receptors were obtained from an adult woman who had mild COVID-19 (a few samples of this study predate the infection). Cell type and time point are not known.

The table lists this clonotype with many counts. This chain links TRBV11-2 with TRBJ2-7; the D gene is possibly TRBD2 (5 bases). CDR3 length: 15 amino acids. Trimming removed 0 bases from V and 3 bases from J, with 12 bases in between. Looked up from germline, CDR1 is SGHAT and CDR2 is FQNNGV. Here the CDR3 reads CASSLEGSGIYEQYF. CDR3 nucleotide sequence: TGTGCCAGCAGCTTAGAGGGGTCCGGGATCTACGAGCAGTACTTC.

The chain couples TRBV4-3 to TRBJ2-3; D is unclear. CDR3 length: 15 residues. Germline CDR1 LGHNA, CDR2 YSLEER. V lost 0 bases, J lost 6 bases, and 13 bases lay in between. This chain's CDR3 is CASSQDLPSADTQYF. As DNA, the CDR3 is TGCGCCAGCAGCCAAGATCTTCCAAGCGCGGATACGCAGTATTTT.

This chain links TRBV7-6 with TRBJ1-5, with D maybe TRBD1 (5 bases). V shed 5 bases and J shed 10 bases, with 15 bases lying between them. The CDR3 runs 13 residues. CDR1 is SGHVS and CDR2 is FNYEAQ in the germline V gene. The CDR3 DNA follows: TGTGCCAGCAGCCCGACCGGGACCCATCCCCAGCATTTT. The encoded protein is CASSPTGTHPQHF.

This clonotype was recorded many times. The V gene is TRBV4-3, the J gene TRBJ2-2; 9 bases map to TRBD2. CDR3 length: 17 residues. Trimming removed 1 base from V and 1 base from J; junction bases left unmatched: 4. Germline V gene lookup returns CDR1 LGHNA and CDR2 YSLEER. The DNA of the CDR3 is TGCGCCAGCAGCCAAGGCTTTAGCGGGAGGAACACCGGGGAGCTGTTTTTT. As protein: CASSQGFSGRNTGELFF.

This clonotype has a count of ten or more. The J gene is TRBJ2-3, the V gene TRBV19; tentatively, D is TRBD2 (5 bases). Germline CDR1 reads LNHDA; CDR2 reads SQIVND (reference sequence). The V and J ends lost 3 bases and 4 bases respectively, with 14 bases between them. CDR3 length: 15 amino acids. The CDR3 spells CASSIRASLADTQYF. The CDR3 coding sequence is TGTGCCAGTAGTATTAGGGCTAGCCTAGCAGATACGCAGTATTTT.

This clonotype has a handful of counts. The chain combines TRBV7-9 with TRBJ2-3, with 7 bases aligning to TRBD2. There are 15 residues in the CDR3. Trimming took 8 bases from V and 1 from J; bases not matched to a gene: 9. CDR1 SEHNR and CDR2 FQNEAQ come from the germline V gene (reference sequence). This CDR3 reads CASSGGLWGTDTQYF. The CDR3 DNA reads TGTGCCAGCTCGGGGGGACTTTGGGGCACAGATACGCAGTATTTT. Filled out from reference TRBV7-9 and TRBJ2-3, the complete variable domain reads DTGVSQNPRHKITKRGQNVTFRCDPISEHNRLYWYRQTLGQGPEFLTYFQNEAQLEKSRLLSDRFSAERPKGSFSTLEIQRTEQGDSAMYLCASSGGLWGTDTQYFGPGTRLTVL.

This clonotype was seen only a few times. The chain recombines TRBV4-1 with TRBJ1-1, with D perhaps TRBD1 (5 bases). This CDR3 has 15 residues. V lost 8 bases to trimming and J lost 1 base, with 17 bases between them. Per germline, CDR1 MGHRA and CDR2 YSYEKL. CDR3 loop: CASRDGMGENTEAFF. The CDR3 DNA is TGCGCCAGCCGAGATGGGATGGGGGAGAACACTGAAGCTTTCTTT.

The sample holds many counts of this clonotype. CDR3 amino acids: CASSLEGASVGTGELFF. In DNA form, the CDR3 reads TGTGCCAGCAGCTTAGAAGGGGCTAGTGTGGGCACCGGGGAGCTGTTTTTT. This chain connects TRBV7-2 to TRBJ2-2; TRBD1 is a possible D gene (5 bases). This CDR3 has 17 residues. V shed 1 base and J shed 4 bases, with 16 bases lying between them. The germline CDR1 and CDR2 sequences are SGHTA and FQGNSA.

This clonotype has only a few counts. The chain links TRBV4-3 to TRBJ2-1; maybe TRBD2 (6 bases). The length of the CDR3 is 17 residues. Trimming shortened V by 0 bases and J by 2 bases, and 14 bases separated the two germline ends. Looked up from germline, CDR1 is LGHNA and CDR2 is YSLEER. CDR3 protein: CASSQDKRTITYNEQFF. The CDR3 DNA reads TGCGCCAGCAGCCAAGATAAGCGGACTATTACCTACAATGAGCAGTTCTTC.

The rearrangement links TRBV24-1 to TRBJ2-1; D gene unclear. The germline gives CDR1 KGHDR, CDR2 SFDVKD. With 5 bases removed from V and 6 bases from J, the gap between germline ends came to 10 bases. The length of the CDR3 is 13 residues. CDR3 sequence: CATSALVGNEQFF. The CDR3 DNA is TGTGCCACCAGTGCGCTCGTGGGCAATGAGCAGTTCTTC.

This clonotype came up a few times. The chain combines TRBV6-5 with TRBJ1-1; possible D gene TRBD1, 6 bases. This CDR3 is 13 amino acids long. Germline V gene lookup returns CDR1 MNHEY and CDR2 SVGAGI. V gave up 5 bases and J gave up 4 bases, with 11 bases separating them. CDR3 protein: CASSDGGATEAFF. The CDR3 region has the DNA TGTGCCAGCAGTGACGGGGGGGCCACTGAAGCTTTCTTT.

The chain employs TRBV19 and TRBJ2-7, with TRBD2 matching over 8 bases. The CDR3 sequence is 15 residues long. J was trimmed by 2 bases and V by 4 bases; bases with no gene match: 7. The germline V gene encodes CDR1 LNHDA and CDR2 SQIVND (reference sequence). CDR3 in DNA: TGTGCCAGTAGTACCACCAGCGGGGGAACCTACGAGCAGTACTTC. It encodes CASSTTSGGTYEQYF.

This clonotype was observed a few times. The CDR3 bases are TGTGCCAGCAGCGGCAGCCACAATGAGCAGTTCTTC. Its translation is CASSGSHNEQFF. The rearrangement uses TRBV9 and TRBJ2-1; D gene ambiguous. Per germline, CDR1 SGDLS and CDR2 YYNGEE. This CDR3 is 12 amino acids long. Trimming stripped 3 bases from V and 5 bases from J, with 6 bases between. The full variable domain, in which reference TRBV9 and TRBJ2-1 provide the parts outside the CDR3, is DSGVTQTPKHLITATGQRVTLRCSPRSGDLSVYWYQQSLDQGLQFLIQYYNGEERAKGNILERFSAQQFPDLHSELNLSSLELGDSALYFCASSGSHNEQFFGPGTRLTVL.

The chain carries TRBV9 and TRBJ2-7; D is perhaps TRBD2 (6 bases). CDR1 is SGDLS and CDR2 is YYNGEE in the germline V gene. The V gene lost 5 bases and the J gene lost 2 bases, with 14 bases spanning the gap. The CDR3 has 14 amino acids. The CDR3 DNA reads as TGTGCCAGCAGTGAAGGGACTCTTCCCTACGAGCAGTACTTC. It specifies CASSEGTLPYEQYF. Using reference TRBV9 and TRBJ2-7 for the parts outside the CDR3, the full variable domain is DSGVTQTPKHLITATGQRVTLRCSPRSGDLSVYWYQQSLDQGLQFLIQYYNGEERAKGNILERFSAQQFPDLHSELNLSSLELGDSALYFCASSEGTLPYEQYFGPGTRLTVT.

This clonotype was counted only a few times. This chain connects TRBV7-9 to TRBJ2-7; D is ambiguous. Trimming left V 4 bases short and J 5 bases short, with 9 bases between. This CDR3 is 12 amino acids long. Germline V gene sequence: CDR1 SEHNR, CDR2 FQNEAQ (reference sequence). The CDR3 sequence: CASSSPLDEQYF. In DNA, the CDR3 is TGTGCCAGCAGCTCCCCCCTAGACGAGCAGTACTTC. The full variable domain, with the rest looked up from reference TRBV7-9 and TRBJ2-7, is DTGVSQNPRHKITKRGQNVTFRCDPISEHNRLYWYRQTLGQGPEFLTYFQNEAQLEKSRLLSDRFSAERPKGSFSTLEIQRTEQGDSAMYLCASSSPLDEQYFGPGTRLTVT.

The V call is TRBV9, the J call TRBJ1-1, with D possibly TRBD1 on 6 matching bases. V gave up 0 bases and J gave up 6 bases, with 9 bases separating them. Germline V gives CDR1 SGDLS, CDR2 YYNGEE. The CDR3 is 13 residues long. The CDR3 region has the DNA TGTGCCAGCAGCGTAGCGGGGGGCGCTGAAGCTTTCTTT. Its translation is CASSVAGGAEAFF.

This clonotype occurred a few times. The CDR3 bases are TGTGCCAGCAGCGTAGCCGGTAGCGCGGGTGAGACCCAGTACTTC. This gives the protein CASSVAGSAGETQYF. V and J are TRBV9 and TRBJ2-5, with TRBD2 as a possible D gene (5 bases). Trimming pared 0 bases from V and 5 bases from J, leaving 14 bases between. In germline, CDR1 is SGDLS, CDR2 YYNGEE. The CDR3 runs 15 residues.

This clonotype was recorded at least ten times. The chain is built from TRBV6-1 and TRBJ2-2, with D hard to call. V was pared by 4 bases and J by 5 bases, with 11 bases between. Germline V CDR1 and CDR2: MNHNS, SASEGT. The CDR3 runs to 14 residues. This chain's CDR3 is CASSGHHETGELFF. The DNA of the CDR3 is TGTGCCAGCAGTGGACATCATGAGACCGGGGAGCTGTTTTTT.

This clonotype was observed a few times. The chain uses TRBV19 and TRBJ1-5; D possibly corresponds to TRBD1 (5 bases). The CDR3 extends over 15 amino acids. V lost 3 bases and J lost 7, with 16 bases in between. The germline gives CDR1 LNHDA, CDR2 SQIVND (reference sequence). As DNA, the CDR3 is TGTGCCAGTAGTATTCTTCGCCAGGGTGGGCAGCCCCAGCATTTT. Translating gives CASSILRQGGQPQHF.

In the case of this clonotype: Because the CDR3's place on the DNA is in doubt, the DNA is left out and the CDR3 is given as listed by TCRdb. CDR3 protein: CASSSGPSVADTQYF. J is TRBJ2-3 and V is TRBV11-2; the table names TRBD1, a call not compared with the DNA. CDR1 and CDR2 (germline): SGHAT, FQNNGV. The CDR3 adds up to 15 amino acids, both ends counted.

This clonotype has a handful of counts. The V gene is TRBV20-1, the J gene TRBJ2-7; 10 nucleotides match TRBD1. J gave up 3 bases and V 6 bases, and 2 bases lay outside the gene matches. Germline V gene sequence: CDR1 DFQATT, CDR2 SNEGSKA (reference sequence). There are 12 residues in the CDR3. CDR3 region: CSAGDRGYEQYF. The CDR3 DNA reads as TGCAGTGCGGGGGACAGGGGCTACGAGCAGTACTTC.

The V and J genes are TRBV11-1 and TRBJ2-3; TRBD2 matches at 7 bases. Germline loops: CDR1 SGHAT, CDR2 FQDESV (reference sequence). The CDR3 spans 16 residues. Losses at the gene ends were 5 bases for V and 3 bases for J; bases not matched to a gene: 11. The CDR3 sequence: CASSPLTAGQTDTQYF. The CDR3 DNA sequence: TGTGCCAGCAGCCCCCTCACAGCGGGGCAGACAGATACGCAGTATTTT.